Sequencing of this T cell receptor beta chain was carried out in a study of blood T cell repertoires in COVID-19 (dated by TCRdb to the early 2020s). Looking at the study overall: Samples covering the acute and convalescent phases of COVID-19 were provided by collaborators in the United States, Italy and Spain. HLA class I and class II types, where available, came from metadata supplied by the sample provider rather than from assay-based typing. The samples were drawn from the first 160 participants of the ongoing ImmuneRACE study and from roughly 1,300 subjects provided by 6 global collaborators. The repertoires were released in a freely available public database meant as a resource for research on the immune response to SARS-CoV-2. The material from the prospective study consisted of cDNA or gDNA derived from T cells, B-cell-depleted T cells, or PBMCs. Nearly every sample came with metadata listing a de-identified subject ID, COVID-19 status, age in years and sex. Subjects who had been exposed to COVID-19, were actively infected with it, or had recovered from it provided the deeply sampled blood TCRbeta repertoires that made up the dataset.

From the cysteine through the phenylalanine, the CDR3 covers 18 amino acids. Just the 54-base CDR3 DNA is kept, in frame starting at base 1. Based on the germline V gene, the CDR1 and CDR2 sequences are SGDLS and YYNGEE. Clipping removes 4 bases from V and 5 bases from J, with 18 as the unmatched junction base count. TCRbeta CDR3 regions were amplified from genomic DNA using the immunoSEQ Assay, a bias-controlled multiplex PCR. The original pipeline was this. The number of nucleated cells in each sample was estimated by amplification of reference gene primers within the assay. Sequence reads were collapsed and filtered to measure the absolute abundance of every unique TCRbeta CDR3 rearrangement. For each sample, productive Simpson clonality was calculated by taking the square root of Simpson's diversity index across productive rearrangements. TCRdb retrieved this table from immuneACCESS and kept in-frame rearrangements only. Not all clones are present; in checked studies, unresolved V genes account for under half, and no reason is known for the remainder. That table is the source of V, J and clone size, and D and trimming were worked out from the DNA. In all, the sample holds approximately 150,000 clones, and about 87% of those were seen once. The ten largest account for about 9.4% of the sample.

Regarding this clone: No antigen is known for it. Base qualities are not at hand, and no much larger clone is one base apart.

Collaborating institutions collected whole blood in K2EDTA tubes following their own protocols. For TCRbeta analysis, collaborators shipped samples as frozen whole blood, isolated PBMCs, or DNA extracted from either of those sample types. General study outcomes and caveats: The amount of clinical and demographic metadata varied by source and participant and was provided uncurated.

The sequence links TRBV9 to TRBJ1-2; 9 central bases correspond to TRBD1. The sequenced material came from peripheral blood. This TCR was sampled from a woman aged 45-59 years with active or convalescent COVID-19. The DNA reads as follows: TGTGCCAGCAGCCGAAACGTCCCGGGACAGGGATTGGGGTATGGCTACACCTTC. Its product reads: CASSRNVPGQGLGYGYTF.